The clone carrying this T cell receptor (beta chain) was detected a few times. Its specificity is not known. Only in-frame clones appear in the TCRdb table, and some are missing; sequencing was by immunoSEQ multiplex PCR. Of 85,000 to 130,000 clones in the sample, 80% to 95% were seen once. With 2 bases removed from V and 2 bases from J, the gap between germline ends came to 9 bases. The CDR3 is 14 amino acids. The data were obtained in a study of T cell responses to AZD1222 COVID-19 vaccine. Whole-study results and caveats: Spike-specific TCR breadth and depth grew following two AZD1222 doses. Sampling that yielded the repertoires occurred only after the peak T cell response.

The study pooled second doses at about 4 or about 12 weeks. The clonotype was recovered from an adult who received the AZD1222 COVID-19 vaccine. The chain uses TRBV6-7 and TRBJ1-2, with D possibly TRBD1 on 6 matching bases. TRBV6-7 is marked as an open reading frame, function uncertain. The input for sequencing was peripheral blood, taken 28 days after the second AZD1222 dose. CDR3 bases: TGTGCCAGCAGTTACGGCACAGGGAACTATGGCTACACCTTC. This translates into CASSYGTGNYGYTF.